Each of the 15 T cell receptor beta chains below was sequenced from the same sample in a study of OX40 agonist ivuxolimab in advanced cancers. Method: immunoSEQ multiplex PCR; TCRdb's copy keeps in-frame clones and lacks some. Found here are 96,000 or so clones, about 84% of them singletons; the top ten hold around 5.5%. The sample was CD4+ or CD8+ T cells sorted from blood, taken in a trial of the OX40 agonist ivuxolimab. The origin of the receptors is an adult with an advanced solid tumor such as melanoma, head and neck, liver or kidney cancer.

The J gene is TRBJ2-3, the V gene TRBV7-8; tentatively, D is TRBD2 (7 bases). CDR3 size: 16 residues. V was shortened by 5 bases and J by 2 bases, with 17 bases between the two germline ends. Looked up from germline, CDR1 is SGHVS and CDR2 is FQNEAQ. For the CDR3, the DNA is TGTGCCAGCAGCACTCCCGGGGGGCGGGACACAGATACGCAGTATTTT. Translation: CASSTPGGRDTDTQYF.

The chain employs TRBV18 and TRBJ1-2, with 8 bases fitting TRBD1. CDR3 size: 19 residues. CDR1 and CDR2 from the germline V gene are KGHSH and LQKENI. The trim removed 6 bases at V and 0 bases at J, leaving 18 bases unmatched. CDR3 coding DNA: TGTGCCAGCTCCCGGACAGGGCCCGACTTCGGAAGAGCTAACTATGGCTACACCTTC. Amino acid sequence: CASSRTGPDFGRANYGYTF.

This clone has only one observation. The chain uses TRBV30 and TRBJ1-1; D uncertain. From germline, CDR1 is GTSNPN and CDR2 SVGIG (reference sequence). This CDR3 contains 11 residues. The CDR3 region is CAAGRNTEAFF. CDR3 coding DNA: TGTGCAGCGGGCAGGAACACTGAAGCTTTCTTT.

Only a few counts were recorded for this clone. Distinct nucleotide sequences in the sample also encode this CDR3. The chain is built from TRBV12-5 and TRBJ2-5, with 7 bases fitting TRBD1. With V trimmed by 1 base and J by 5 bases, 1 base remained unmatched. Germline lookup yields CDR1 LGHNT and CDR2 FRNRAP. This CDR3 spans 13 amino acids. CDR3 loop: CASGLGQGETQYF. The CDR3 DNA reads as TGTGCTAGTGGTTTGGGACAGGGCGAGACCCAGTACTTC.

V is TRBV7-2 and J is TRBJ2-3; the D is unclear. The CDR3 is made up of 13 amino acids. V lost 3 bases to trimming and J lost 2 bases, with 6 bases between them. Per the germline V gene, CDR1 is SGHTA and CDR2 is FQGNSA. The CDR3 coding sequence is TGTGCCAGCAGCTTTTGGGTCACAGATACGCAGTATTTT. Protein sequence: CASSFWVTDTQYF.

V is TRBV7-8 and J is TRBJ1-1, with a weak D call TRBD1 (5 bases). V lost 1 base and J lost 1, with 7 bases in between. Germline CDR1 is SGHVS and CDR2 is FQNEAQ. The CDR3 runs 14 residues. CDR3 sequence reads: CASSLVQANTEAFF. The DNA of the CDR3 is TGTGCCAGCAGCTTAGTACAGGCGAACACTGAAGCTTTCTTT.

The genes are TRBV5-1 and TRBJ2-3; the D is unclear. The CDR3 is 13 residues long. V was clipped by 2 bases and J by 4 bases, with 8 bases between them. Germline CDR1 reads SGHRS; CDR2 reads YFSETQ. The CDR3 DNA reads TGCGCCAGCAGCTTTGGATCCGCAGATACGCAGTATTTT. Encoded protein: CASSFGSADTQYF. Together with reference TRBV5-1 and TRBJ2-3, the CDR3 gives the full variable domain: KAGVTQTPRYLIKTRGQQVTLSCSPISGHRSVSWYQQTPGQGLQFLFEYFSETQRNKGNFPGRFSGRQFSNSRSEMNVSTLELGDSALYLCASSFGSADTQYFGPGTRLTVL.

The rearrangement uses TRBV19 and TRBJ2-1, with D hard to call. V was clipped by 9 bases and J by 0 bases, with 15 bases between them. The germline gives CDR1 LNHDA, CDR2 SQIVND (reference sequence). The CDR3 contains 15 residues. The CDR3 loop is CASQRSLSSYNEQFF. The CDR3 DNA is TGTGCCAGCCAGAGAAGCTTAAGCTCCTACAATGAGCAGTTCTTC.

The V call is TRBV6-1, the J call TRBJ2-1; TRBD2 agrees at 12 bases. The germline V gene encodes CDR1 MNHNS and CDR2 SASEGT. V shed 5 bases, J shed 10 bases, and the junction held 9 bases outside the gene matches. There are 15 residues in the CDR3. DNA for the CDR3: TGTGCCAGCAGTCTTCTAGCGGGGGGGCCACAGGAGCAGTTCTTC. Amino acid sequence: CASSLLAGGPQEQFF.

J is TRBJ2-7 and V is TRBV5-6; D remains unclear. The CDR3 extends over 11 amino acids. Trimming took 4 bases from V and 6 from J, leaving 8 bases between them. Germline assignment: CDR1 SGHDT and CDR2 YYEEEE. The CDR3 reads CASSVKSEQYF. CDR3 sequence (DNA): TGTGCCAGCAGCGTAAAAAGCGAGCAGTACTTC.

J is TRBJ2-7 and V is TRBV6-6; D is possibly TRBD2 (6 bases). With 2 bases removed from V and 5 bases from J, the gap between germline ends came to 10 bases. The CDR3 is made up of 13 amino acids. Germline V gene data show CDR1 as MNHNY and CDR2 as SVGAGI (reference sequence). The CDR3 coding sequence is TGTGCCAGCAGTTACAACGGGGGAGACGAGCAGTACTTC. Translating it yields CASSYNGGDEQYF.

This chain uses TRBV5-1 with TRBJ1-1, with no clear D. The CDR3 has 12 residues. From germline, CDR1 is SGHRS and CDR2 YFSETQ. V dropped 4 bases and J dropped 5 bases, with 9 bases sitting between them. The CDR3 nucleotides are TGCGCCAGCAGCCCTTCGGGGACTGAAGCTTTCTTT. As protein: CASSPSGTEAFF.

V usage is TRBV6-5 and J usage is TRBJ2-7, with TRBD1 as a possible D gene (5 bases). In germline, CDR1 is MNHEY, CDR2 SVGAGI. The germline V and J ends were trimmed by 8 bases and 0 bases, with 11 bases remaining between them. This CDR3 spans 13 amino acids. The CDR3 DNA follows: TGTGCCAGCGGGGCGGCCCCCTCCTACGAGCAGTACTTC. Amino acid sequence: CASGAAPSYEQYF.

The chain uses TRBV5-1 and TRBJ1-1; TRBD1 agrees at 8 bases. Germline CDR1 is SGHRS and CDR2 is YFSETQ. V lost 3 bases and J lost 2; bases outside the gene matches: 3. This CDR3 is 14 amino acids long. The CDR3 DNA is TGCGCCAGCAGCTCGGACAGGGCAAACACTGAAGCTTTCTTT. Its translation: CASSSDRANTEAFF.

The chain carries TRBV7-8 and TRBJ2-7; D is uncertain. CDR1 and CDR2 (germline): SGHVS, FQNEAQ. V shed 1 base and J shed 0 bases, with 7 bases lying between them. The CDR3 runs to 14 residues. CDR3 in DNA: TGTGCCAGCAGCTTAGTAATAGCCTCCTACGAGCAGTACTTC. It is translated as CASSLVIASYEQYF.